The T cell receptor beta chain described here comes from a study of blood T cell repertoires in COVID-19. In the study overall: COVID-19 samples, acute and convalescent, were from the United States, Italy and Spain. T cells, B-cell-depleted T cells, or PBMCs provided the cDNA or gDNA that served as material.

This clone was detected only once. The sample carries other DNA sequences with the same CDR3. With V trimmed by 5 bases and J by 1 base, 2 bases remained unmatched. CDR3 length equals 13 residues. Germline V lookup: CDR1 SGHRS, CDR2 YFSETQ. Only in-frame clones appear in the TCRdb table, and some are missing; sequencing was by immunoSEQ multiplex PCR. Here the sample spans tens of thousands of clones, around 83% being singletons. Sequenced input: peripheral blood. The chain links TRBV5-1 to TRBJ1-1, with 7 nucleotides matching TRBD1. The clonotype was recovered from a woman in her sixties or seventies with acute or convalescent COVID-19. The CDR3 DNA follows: TGCGCCAGCAGTCGGGACAGGAACACTGAAGCTTTCTTT. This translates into CASSRDRNTEAFF.